These 32 T cell receptor beta chains share one sample of origin, sequenced in a study of radiotherapy plus CTLA-4 blockade in lung cancer. The data were produced by immunoSEQ multiplex PCR, yet TCRdb's version contains in-frame clones alone and is incomplete. The data show about 28,000 clones, roughly 80% seen once. The source material was peripheral blood, sampled from a patient treated with radiotherapy plus ipilimumab. These receptors were taken from a human donor with non-small cell lung cancer who had stable disease on radiotherapy plus ipilimumab.

This clone was picked up one time. The rearrangement joins TRBV18 to TRBJ1-6; D is uncertain. Trimming removed 2 bases from V and 7 bases from J, with 9 bases in between. This CDR3 contains 14 residues. CDR1 KGHSH and CDR2 LQKENI come from the germline V gene. CDR3 coding DNA: TGTGCCAGCTCACCAATAAGGGAGAATTCACCCCTCCACTTT. This translates into CASSPIRENSPLHF.

Details on this clone: Within the sample, other DNA sequences also encode this same CDR3. V and J are TRBV11-2 and TRBJ1-2; no reliable D call. Trimming cost V 3 bases and J 3 bases, with 5 bases left between them. The CDR3 runs 12 residues. Germline assignment: CDR1 SGHAT and CDR2 FQNNGV. The CDR3 DNA follows: TGTGCCAGCAGCTTGGGGTACTATGGCTACACCTTC. This encodes CASSLGYYGYTF.

This rearrangement joins TRBV5-1 to TRBJ1-1, with 8 bases aligning to TRBD1. Germline V gives CDR1 SGHRS, CDR2 YFSETQ. V lost 0 bases and J lost 7; bases outside the gene matches: 5. The CDR3 is made up of 14 amino acids. The CDR3 DNA reads TGCGCCAGCAGCTTGGGGGACAGGACGAGTGAAGCTTTCTTT. Translation gives CASSLGDRTSEAFF.

This chain links TRBV2 with TRBJ2-1, with 9 bases identical to TRBD2. Germline values: CDR1 SNHLY, CDR2 FYNNEI. Trimming cost V 7 bases and J 3 bases; bases outside gene matches: 7. The CDR3 is made up of 15 amino acids. CDR3 loop: CASISAGGGYNEQFF. The CDR3 bases are TGTGCCAGCATCTCAGCGGGGGGAGGCTACAATGAGCAGTTCTTC.

In its sample, this clone was seen a few times. V is TRBV18 and J is TRBJ2-7, with D tentatively TRBD1 (6 bases). Germline-derived CDR1 and CDR2 are KGHSH and LQKENI. Trimming took 6 bases from V and 2 from J, leaving 14 bases between them. This CDR3 spans 14 amino acids. CDR3 in amino acids: CASSPQTGTYEQYV. The CDR3 region has the DNA TGTGCCAGCTCTCCTCAAACAGGGACCTACGAGCAGTACGTC.

The chain carries TRBV5-1 and TRBJ1-1, with D unclear. Germline lookup yields CDR1 SGHRS and CDR2 YFSETQ. V was cut by 0 bases and J by 7 bases, with 16 bases left in between. The CDR3 length is 15 residues. CDR3 coding DNA: TGCGCCAGCAGCTTGGAGGGAGGTCCCACTCGTGAAGCTTTCTTT. This sequence encodes CASSLEGGPTREAFF.

This chain connects TRBV11-2 to TRBJ2-3; 13 nucleotides match TRBD2. Trimming removed 6 bases from V and 0 bases from J; junction bases left unmatched: 6. In germline, CDR1 is SGHAT, CDR2 FQNNGV. This CDR3 has 17 residues. CDR3 bases: TGTGCCAGCAGTCGGGGACTAGCGGGGATGAGCACAGATACGCAGTATTTT. This encodes CASSRGLAGMSTDTQYF.

This clone was counted between two and nine times. This chain connects TRBV23-1 to TRBJ2-6; D possibly corresponds to TRBD2 (6 bases). TRBV23-1 has ORF status, its function being uncertain. CDR3 length: 19 residues. Trimming took off 8 bases at V and 1 base at J, with 24 bases between the two ends. The CDR3: CASAGRRGPGPSGANVLTF. CDR3 in DNA: TGCGCCAGCGCGGGGAGGAGGGGTCCAGGACCGTCTGGGGCCAACGTCCTGACTTTC.

J is TRBJ1-2 and V is TRBV27; the D gene is possibly TRBD1 (5 bases). This CDR3 comprises 14 residues. The germline V gene has CDR1 MNHEY and CDR2 SMNVEV (reference sequence). V lost 5 bases and J lost 8, with 18 bases in between. The CDR3 region has the DNA TGTGCCAGCAGTATTGGGGGGGGATCGTCCGGCTACACCTTC. Protein sequence: CASSIGGGSSGYTF.

This clone has just one count. This sequence joins TRBV5-1 and TRBJ2-6; possibly TRBD2 for D (6 bases). The CDR3 spans 16 residues. The germline CDR1 and CDR2 sequences are SGHRS and YFSETQ. Trimming left V 0 bases short and J 1 base short, with 8 bases between. The CDR3 region has the DNA TGCGCCAGCAGCTTGGCCGCGGGGTCTGGGGCCAACGTCCTGACTTTC. Amino acid sequence: CASSLAAGSGANVLTF.

V and J are TRBV18 and TRBJ1-4; the D gene is possibly TRBD1 (5 bases). CDR1 KGHSH and CDR2 LQKENI come from the germline V gene. The CDR3 runs to 16 residues. V shed 3 bases and J shed 0 bases, with 11 bases lying between them. This chain's CDR3 is CASSPTTVTTNEKLFF. CDR3 DNA: TGTGCCAGCTCACCTACGACAGTCACAACTAATGAAAAACTGTTTTTT.

The chain combines TRBV6-5 with TRBJ1-1, with D possibly being TRBD1 (6 bases). The CDR3 is made up of 14 amino acids. Germline lookup yields CDR1 MNHEY and CDR2 SVGAGI. V was pared by 4 bases and J by 1 base, with 10 bases between. CDR3 protein: CASSLQGPNTEAFF. The DNA for the CDR3 is TGTGCCAGCAGTTTACAGGGCCCGAACACTGAAGCTTTCTTT.

The chain employs TRBV14 and TRBJ2-7, with TRBD2 identical over 7 bases. The CDR3 is made up of 15 amino acids. Germline loops: CDR1 SGHDN, CDR2 FVKESK. V lost 4 bases and J lost 0; bases outside the gene matches: 6. CDR3 in DNA: TGTGCCAGCAGCCCTGGGGGGGGTCGCTCCTACGAGCAGTACTTC. Translating gives CASSPGGGRSYEQYF.

V usage is TRBV11-2 and J usage is TRBJ1-1; the match to TRBD1 covers 8 bases. The CDR3 consists of 15 residues. Per germline, CDR1 SGHAT and CDR2 FQNNGV. V was pared by 5 bases and J by 5 bases, with 10 bases of the junction left unmatched. Here the CDR3 reads CASSVPRTGWTEAFF. In nucleotides, the CDR3 is TGTGCCAGCAGCGTCCCTCGGACAGGGTGGACTGAAGCTTTCTTT.

The chain couples TRBV28 to TRBJ1-5, with D uncertain. This CDR3 region has 12 residues. Per the germline V gene, CDR1 is MDHEN and CDR2 is SYDVKM. The germline V and J ends were trimmed by 3 bases and 9 bases, with 9 bases remaining between them. The CDR3 spells CASSLAGGPQHF. The DNA for the CDR3 is TGTGCCAGCAGTTTGGCTGGTGGGCCCCAGCATTTT.

The rearrangement links TRBV28 to TRBJ1-1; 9 positions match TRBD1. The CDR3 consists of 15 residues. Germline lookup yields CDR1 MDHEN and CDR2 SYDVKM. V gave up 5 bases and J gave up 1 base; unmatched junction bases: 5. The CDR3 here is CASSERQGGNTEAFF. The DNA for the CDR3 is TGTGCCAGCAGTGAGCGACAGGGGGGGAACACTGAAGCTTTCTTT. Together with reference TRBV28 and TRBJ1-1, the CDR3 gives the full variable domain: DVKVTQSSRYLVKRTGEKVFLECVQDMDHENMFWYRQDPGLGLRLIYFSYDVKMKEKGDIPEGYSVSREKKERFSLILESASTNQTSMYLCASSERQGGNTEAFFGQGTRLTVV.

The chain recombines TRBV2 with TRBJ2-1; no clear D gene. Germline lookup yields CDR1 SNHLY and CDR2 FYNNEI. With 3 bases removed from V and 9 bases from J, the gap between germline ends came to 12 bases. There are 13 residues in the CDR3. The CDR3 nucleotides are TGTGCCAGCAGTGATGTACTGAGCCGTGAGCAGTTCTTC. Protein sequence: CASSDVLSREQFF.

The rearrangement joins TRBV2 to TRBJ1-5; TRBD1 is a possible D gene (5 bases). This CDR3 has 15 amino acids. Per the germline V gene, CDR1 is SNHLY and CDR2 is FYNNEI. V lost 8 bases to trimming and J lost 7 bases, with 21 bases between them. This chain's CDR3 is CASAREDSGTQPQHF. The CDR3 DNA reads TGTGCCAGCGCCAGGGAGGACTCGGGGACGCAGCCCCAGCATTTT.

J is TRBJ1-4 and V is TRBV9; D possibly corresponds to TRBD1 (5 bases). CDR3 size: 15 residues. The germline CDR1 and CDR2 sequences are SGDLS and YYNGEE. The germline V and J ends were trimmed by 0 bases and 8 bases, with 14 bases remaining between them. CDR3 region: CASSVEGRGGEKLFF. CDR3 bases: TGTGCCAGCAGCGTAGAGGGGAGGGGAGGCGAAAAACTGTTTTTT. Using reference TRBV9 and TRBJ1-4 for the parts outside the CDR3, the full variable domain is DSGVTQTPKHLITATGQRVTLRCSPRSGDLSVYWYQQSLDQGLQFLIQYYNGEERAKGNILERFSAQQFPDLHSELNLSSLELGDSALYFCASSVEGRGGEKLFFGSGTQLSVL.

A few counts support this clone. The V call is TRBV7-8, the J call TRBJ2-7; TRBD1 matches at 8 bases. Trimming at V came to 6 bases and at J to 0 bases, leaving 7 bases not matched to a gene. The germline CDR1 and CDR2 sequences are SGHVS and FQNEAQ. The CDR3 extends over 15 amino acids. The CDR3 nucleotides are TGTGCCAGCAGTTTCTTAACAGGGGGCTCCTACGAGCAGTACTTC. It codes for CASSFLTGGSYEQYF.

The chain recombines TRBV4-3 with TRBJ2-3; D call uncertain. Per germline, CDR1 LGHNA and CDR2 YSLEER. The CDR3 totals 13 residues. Trimming removed 0 bases at V and 4 bases at J, with 5 bases between. The CDR3 loop is CASSQEGSDTQYF. The CDR3 DNA sequence: TGCGCCAGCAGCCAAGAGGGGTCAGATACGCAGTATTTT.

The rearrangement uses TRBV6-5 and TRBJ1-4, with 7 bases that match TRBD1. After removal of 4 bases from V and 10 bases from J, the junction contained 9 bases not matched to a gene. The CDR3 sequence is 14 residues long. Germline CDR1 reads MNHEY; CDR2 reads SVGAGI. The CDR3 protein is CASSSGTAEGKLFF. CDR3 bases: TGTGCCAGCAGTTCCGGGACAGCGGAGGGAAAACTGTTTTTT.

The chain joins TRBV30 to TRBJ1-1; 7 bases map to TRBD1. V lost 2 bases, J lost 10 bases, and 10 bases stayed unmatched. Germline lookup yields CDR1 GTSNPN and CDR2 SVGIG (reference sequence). This CDR3 is built from 13 residues. The CDR3 reads CAWSRRRQGGAFF. As DNA, the CDR3 is TGTGCCTGGAGTCGAAGGAGGCAGGGGGGAGCTTTCTTT.

The chain employs TRBV27 and TRBJ1-2; perhaps TRBD1 as D (6 bases). The ends were cut back, 7 bases at V and 5 bases at J, with 14 bases in the middle. Germline V gene sequence: CDR1 MNHEY, CDR2 SMNVEV (reference sequence). This CDR3 comprises 13 residues. CDR3 DNA: TGTGCCAGCATGGGGGGGGCGAGTTATGGCTACACCTTC. Translated: CASMGGASYGYTF.

The chain links TRBV29-1 to TRBJ1-2; D not certain. Trimming shortened V by 7 bases and J by 6 bases, and 12 bases separated the two germline ends. The CDR3 has 11 residues. Looked up from germline, CDR1 is SQVTM and CDR2 is ANQGSEA. CDR3 amino acids: CSASLVDGYTF. As DNA, the CDR3 is TGCAGCGCCAGCCTGGTGGATGGCTACACCTTC.

The rearrangement links TRBV5-6 to TRBJ2-5, with D possibly being TRBD1 (6 bases). Trimming removed 0 bases at V and 6 bases at J, with 18 bases between. This CDR3 has 16 residues. The germline V gene encodes CDR1 SGHDT and CDR2 YYEEEE. CDR3 bases: TGTGCCAGCAGCTTGGCCATGGCAGGGGTTGCAAAGACCCAGTACTTC. It yields the protein CASSLAMAGVAKTQYF.

J is TRBJ1-5 and V is TRBV19; D possibly corresponds to TRBD1 (6 bases). V was shortened by 7 bases and J by 0 bases, with 13 bases between the two germline ends. The CDR3 has 15 residues. The germline gives CDR1 LNHDA, CDR2 SQIVND (reference sequence). CDR3 protein: CASTKARGSNQPQHF. CDR3 nucleotides: TGTGCCAGTACCAAAGCCAGGGGTAGCAATCAGCCCCAGCATTTT.

This sequence joins TRBV28 and TRBJ1-2; 7 bases align to TRBD1. CDR1 and CDR2 (germline): MDHEN, SYDVKM. This CDR3 has 14 amino acids. J gave up 7 bases and V 6 bases, and 11 bases lay outside the gene matches. The CDR3 region is CASSLSDRDRGYTF. CDR3 bases: TGTGCCAGCAGCCTCTCCGACAGGGATCGTGGCTACACCTTC.

CDR3 residues: CASSGLNQPQHF. The CDR3, as DNA: TGTGCCAGCAGCGGATTAAATCAGCCCCAGCATTTT. V gene TRBV5-5 combines with J gene TRBJ1-5; the D is unclear. Trimming cost V 4 bases and J 4 bases, with 6 bases left between them. Germline V gene sequence: CDR1 SGHKS, CDR2 YYEKEE (reference sequence). This CDR3 region has 12 residues. The whole variable domain, remainder taken from reference TRBV5-5 and TRBJ1-5, is DAGVTQSPTHLIKTRGQQVTLRCSPISGHKSVSWYQQVLGQGPQFIFQYYEKEERGRGNFPDRFSARQFPNYSSELNVNALLLGDSALYLCASSGLNQPQHFGDGTRLSIL.

V usage is TRBV6-6 and J usage is TRBJ2-7, with a tentative D call TRBD2 (5 bases). Germline V gene lookup returns CDR1 MNHNY and CDR2 SVGAGI (reference sequence). This CDR3 contains 12 residues. V lost 5 bases and J 2 bases, leaving 7 bases between the germline ends. This CDR3 is CASSPGTYEQYF. As DNA, the CDR3 is TGTGCCAGCAGTCCCGGGACCTACGAGCAGTACTTC.

This clone was picked up one time. CDR3 DNA sequence: TGTGCCAGCAGCTTAGGATTGCTAAGGGGGGGAACTGAAGCTTTCTTT. It is translated as CASSLGLLRGGTEAFF. This rearrangement joins TRBV7-9 to TRBJ1-1, with D possibly being TRBD1 (6 bases). The CDR3 covers 16 residues. CDR1 and CDR2 (germline): SEHNR, FQNEAQ (reference sequence). Deletions cut 1 base from V and 5 bases from J, with 17 bases between.

This chain links TRBV11-2 with TRBJ1-2; TRBD1 matches 7 bases. This CDR3 comprises 17 residues. Trimming removed 5 bases from V and 1 base from J; junction bases left unmatched: 13. The germline gives CDR1 SGHAT, CDR2 FQNNGV. The CDR3 is CASSDFSGTDYNYGYTF. As DNA, the CDR3 is TGTGCCAGCAGCGATTTCTCCGGGACAGACTATAACTATGGCTACACCTTC.